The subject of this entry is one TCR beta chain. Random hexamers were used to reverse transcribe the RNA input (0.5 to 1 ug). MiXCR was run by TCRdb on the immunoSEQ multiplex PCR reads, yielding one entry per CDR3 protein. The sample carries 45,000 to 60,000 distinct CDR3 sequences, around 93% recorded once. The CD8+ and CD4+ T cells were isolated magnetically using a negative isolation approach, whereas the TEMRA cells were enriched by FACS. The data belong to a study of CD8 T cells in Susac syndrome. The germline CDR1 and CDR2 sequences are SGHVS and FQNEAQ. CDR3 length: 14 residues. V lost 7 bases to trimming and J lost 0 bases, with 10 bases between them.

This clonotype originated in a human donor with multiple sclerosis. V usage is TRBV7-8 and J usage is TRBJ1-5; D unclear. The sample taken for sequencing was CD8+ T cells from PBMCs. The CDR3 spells CASTSAYSNQPQHF. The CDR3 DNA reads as TGTGCCAGCACCTCTGCTTATAGCAATCAGCCCCAGCATTTT.